Each of the 9 T cell receptor beta chains below was sequenced from the same sample in a study of memory CD4+ T cells and cytomegalovirus serostatus. Single viable CD3+CD4+CD8-CD45RO+ cells were sorted as the memory CD4+ T cells. Only in-frame clones appear in the TCRdb table, and some are missing; sequencing was by immunoSEQ multiplex PCR. The table shows about 62,000 clones, with 76% occurring only once. Material: memory CD4+ T cells from blood. These receptors were taken from an adult in good health and CMV-seropositive.

The chain joins TRBV4-1 to TRBJ1-2; 7 bases match TRBD1. From germline, CDR1 is MGHRA and CDR2 YSYEKL. This CDR3 has 16 amino acids. The V gene end was trimmed by 4 bases and the J gene end by 5 bases; junction bases not matched to a gene: 13. CDR3 loop: CASSREVGGGGYGYTF. As DNA, the CDR3 is TGCGCCAGCAGCCGAGAGGTGGGAGGGGGCGGGTATGGCTACACCTTC.

This clone turned up a few times. This chain joins TRBV28 and TRBJ1-1, with D tentatively TRBD1 (5 bases). CDR3 length: 15 amino acids. Trimming removed 3 bases at V and 3 bases at J, with 14 bases between. The germline CDR1 and CDR2 sequences are MDHEN and SYDVKM. The CDR3 DNA follows: TGTGCCAGCAGTTTGTCGGGGGGAGTGGACACTGAAGCTTTCTTT. As protein: CASSLSGGVDTEAFF.

In this sample, this clone turned up a few times. CDR3: CASSQGLAGDSTGELFF. CDR3 sequence (DNA): TGCGCCAGCAGCCAGGGCCTAGCGGGAGATTCCACCGGGGAGCTGTTTTTT. The chain recombines TRBV4-3 with TRBJ2-2; TRBD2 agrees at 10 bases. Germline-derived CDR1 and CDR2 are LGHNA and YSLEER. This CDR3 is 17 amino acids long. The junction had 8 bases not matched to a gene; V was cut back by 3 bases and J by 4 bases.

This chain uses TRBV6-1 with TRBJ2-2, with a weak D call TRBD2 (7 bases). The CDR3 has 18 residues. Germline-derived CDR1 and CDR2 are MNHNS and SASEGT. The V gene lost 2 bases and the J gene lost 1 base, with 17 bases spanning the gap. The CDR3 region has the DNA TGTGCCAGCAGTGAATCTCCCCCGGGGGGCCTGAACACCGGGGAGCTGTTTTTT. As protein: CASSESPPGGLNTGELFF.

This chain uses TRBV28 with TRBJ1-3; possibly TRBD1 for D (5 bases). Germline CDR1 and CDR2: MDHEN and SYDVKM. V lost 8 bases and J lost 0, with 11 bases in between. The CDR3 runs to 14 residues. CDR3 sequence reads: CASLQATSGNTIYF. CDR3 sequence (DNA): TGTGCCAGCCTACAGGCGACCTCTGGAAACACCATATATTTT. The variable domain in full, with the rest retrieved from reference TRBV28 and TRBJ1-3, is DVKVTQSSRYLVKRTGEKVFLECVQDMDHENMFWYRQDPGLGLRLIYFSYDVKMKEKGDIPEGYSVSREKKERFSLILESASTNQTSMYLCASLQATSGNTIYFGEGSWLTVV.

This chain joins TRBV6-5 and TRBJ2-1; D may correspond to TRBD1 or TRBD2 (5 bases each). Looked up from germline, CDR1 is MNHEY and CDR2 is SVGAGI. The CDR3 spans 14 residues. Trimming pared 7 bases from V and 3 bases from J, leaving 13 bases between. CDR3 DNA sequence: TGTGCCAGCAAACTCTATGGGGGCTACAATGAGCAGTTCTTC. Its protein is CASKLYGGYNEQFF.

The V call is TRBV29-1, the J call TRBJ2-1; 7 nucleotides match TRBD1. The CDR3 consists of 12 residues. The V segment lost 7 bases and the J segment 6 bases; nucleotides outside the gene matches: 6. Per germline, CDR1 SQVTM and CDR2 ANQGSEA. The CDR3 sequence is CSGGQWGNEQFF. The CDR3 region has the DNA TGCAGCGGGGGACAGTGGGGCAATGAGCAGTTCTTC.

The genes are TRBV30 and TRBJ1-5; D is unclear. CDR1 and CDR2 (germline): GTSNPN, SVGIG (reference sequence). CDR3 size: 13 residues. V was cut by 7 bases and J by 3 bases, with 13 bases left in between. The CDR3 loop is CAFRDGNNQPQHF. DNA for the CDR3: TGTGCCTTTAGGGATGGGAACAATCAGCCCCAGCATTTT.

The rearrangement uses TRBV19 and TRBJ2-3, with TRBD2 identical over 8 bases. CDR1 LNHDA and CDR2 SQIVND come from the germline V gene (reference sequence). The CDR3 loop spans 14 amino acids. V trimming: 5 bases; J trimming: 8 bases; junction bases outside the gene matches: 9. This CDR3 is CASSDGGEVVTQYF. CDR3 coding DNA: TGTGCCAGTAGTGACGGGGGGGAGGTGGTTACGCAGTATTTT.